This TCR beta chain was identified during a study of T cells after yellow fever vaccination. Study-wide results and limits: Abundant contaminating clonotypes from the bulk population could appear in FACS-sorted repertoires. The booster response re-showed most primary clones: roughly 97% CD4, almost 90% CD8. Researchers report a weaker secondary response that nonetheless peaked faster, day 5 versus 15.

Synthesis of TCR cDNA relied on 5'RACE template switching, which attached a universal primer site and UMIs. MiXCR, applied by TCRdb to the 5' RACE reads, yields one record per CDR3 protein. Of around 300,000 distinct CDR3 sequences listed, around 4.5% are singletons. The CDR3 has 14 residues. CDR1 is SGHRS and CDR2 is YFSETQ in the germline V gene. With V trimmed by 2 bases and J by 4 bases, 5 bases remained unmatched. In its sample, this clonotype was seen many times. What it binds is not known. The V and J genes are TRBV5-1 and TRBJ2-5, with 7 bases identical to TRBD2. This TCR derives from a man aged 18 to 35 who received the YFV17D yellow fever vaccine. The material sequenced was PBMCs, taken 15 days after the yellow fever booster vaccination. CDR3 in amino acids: CASSFWGGGETQYF. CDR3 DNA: TGCGCCAGCAGCTTCTGGGGGGGTGGAGAGACCCAGTACTTC.